This TCR beta chain derives from a study of sequential checkpoint blockade in melanoma (dated 2019 in TCRdb). With respect to the entire study: Patients were assigned by 1:1 randomization to either first-line nivolumab followed by ipilimumab (arm A) or ipilimumab followed by nivolumab (arm B). Both trial sequences were followed by maintenance nivolumab. Results the study describes overall, beyond this receptor: Larger, independent patient cohorts are needed to validate the response-prediction model that combines TCR metrics and mutation burden.

This clone was recorded a few times. Its antigen is currently not known. Base qualities were left out, and no much larger clone turns up one base away. The sample has other DNA sequences that encode this CDR3 too. Trimming takes 0 bases from V and 6 bases from J, and the germline ends sit 5 bases apart. The germline V gene sets CDR1 to MNHEY and CDR2 to SVGAGI. The CDR3, from cysteine to phenylalanine, totals 12 residues. Only the CDR3 DNA is retained, 36 bases long and in frame from the first base. The sample's treatment or condition, from its label and the paper: randomized to nivolumab then ipilimumab (arm A) or the reverse (arm B). None of the trial patients had been given prior DNA-damaging chemotherapy. Live CD3+CD8+ cells negative for CD19 and CD56 were sorted from thawed PBMCs on a FACS Aria II flow cytometer. Samples were obtained from patients with melanoma enrolled in CheckMate 064, a randomized, open-label phase II trial of sequential checkpoint blockade. Peripheral blood mononuclear cells were obtained through leukapheresis, purified using Ficoll-Paque, and frozen in human serum containing approximately 9.5% DMSO. Immediately after sorting, the purity of the sorted blood CD3+CD8+ cells was confirmed to be >95%, and DNA was then extracted.

The immunoSEQ Assay was used to immunosequence TCRbeta CDR3 regions from genomic DNA. Before high-throughput sequencing, genomic DNA was amplified using bias-controlled multiplex PCR. As for the authors' bioinformatics: To quantify the absolute abundance of each unique TCRbeta CDR3 region, the sequences were collapsed and filtered. Clonality, defined as 1 minus Pielou's evenness, was calculated using productive rearrangements only. A previously published method was used to identify clones with significantly greater frequencies in on-treatment samples than in baseline samples. What TCRdb holds here is the immuneACCESS table cut down to in-frame rearrangements. Part of the clones is not present; checked against another copy, under half of the missing clones reflect an unresolved V gene, and the others are unexplained. Clonal size and the V and J genes are those of that table, whereas D and trimming came from the DNA. The table for this sample lists more than 25,000 clones; around nine tenths of them were counted only once. 14% of the sample belongs to the ten largest clones.

Material: CD8+ T cells sorted from blood (inferred from file names), obtained from a patient given nivolumab and ipilimumab in sequence. The rearrangement combines TRBV6-5 with TRBJ1-2; possibly the D gene is TRBD1, per 5 matching bases. The TCR originated in a human donor with melanoma. This receptor has the CDR3 CASSYSGDGYTF. The bases are TGTGCCAGCAGTTACTCAGGGGATGGCTACACCTTC.